These 18 T cell receptor beta chains were all obtained from the same sample, sequenced in a study of OX40 agonist ivuxolimab in advanced cancers. The protocol was immunoSEQ multiplex PCR, while the TCRdb copy is restricted to in-frame clones and leaves out a portion. Of about 82,000 clones in the sample, over 85% were seen once. Sequences were derived from CD4+ or CD8+ T cells sorted from blood, sampled in a trial of the OX40 agonist ivuxolimab. These receptors were collected from an adult with an advanced solid tumor such as melanoma, head and neck, liver or kidney cancer.

This chain joins TRBV27 and TRBJ1-5, with no clear D. V gave up 1 base and J gave up 2 bases, with 6 bases separating them. Germline V CDR1 and CDR2: MNHEY, SMNVEV (reference sequence). CDR3 length: 14 amino acids. The CDR3 loop is CASSLWAGNQPQHF. As DNA, the CDR3 is TGTGCCAGCAGTTTATGGGCGGGCAATCAGCCCCAGCATTTT.

J is TRBJ1-2 and V is TRBV11-1; 8 bases fit TRBD1. The CDR3 sequence is 15 residues long. With 0 bases clipped from V and 3 bases from J, the junction kept 3 bases outside the gene matches. CDR1 is SGHAT and CDR2 is FQDESV in the germline V gene (reference sequence). The CDR3 loop is CASSLAGTGYYGYTF. For the CDR3, the DNA is TGTGCCAGCAGCTTAGCGGGGACAGGCTACTATGGCTACACCTTC.

The CDR3 reads CASSQDPGSTGSADNEQFF. The CDR3 nucleotides read TGCGCCAGCAGCCAAGATCCGGGCTCTACAGGTTCGGCAGACAATGAGCAGTTCTTC. The V gene is TRBV4-3, the J gene TRBJ2-1; perhaps TRBD1 as D (5 bases). Germline CDR1 reads LGHNA; CDR2 reads YSLEER. CDR3 length: 19 amino acids. The V end was cut by 0 bases, the J end by 5 bases, with 23 bases between.

The genes are TRBV5-1 and TRBJ2-3; 14 bases agree with TRBD2. The CDR3 totals 19 residues. J lost 0 bases, V lost 4 bases, and 10 bases had no gene match. The germline V gene has CDR1 SGHRS and CDR2 YFSETQ. CDR3 coding DNA: TGCGCCAGCAGCCCATTCGGACTAGCGGGAGGACCAAGCACAGATACGCAGTATTTT. Translated, it gives CASSPFGLAGGPSTDTQYF.

The V call is TRBV18, the J call TRBJ2-1; no definite D call. Germline V gives CDR1 KGHSH, CDR2 LQKENI. The CDR3 runs 13 residues. Trimming cost V 0 bases and J 6 bases, with 6 bases left between them. The DNA of the CDR3 is TGTGCCAGCTCACCACCCCTCCGCAATGAGCAGTTCTTC. It encodes CASSPPLRNEQFF.

This sequence joins TRBV25-1 and TRBJ1-4; D remains ambiguous. The V end lost 6 bases, the J end lost 0 bases, and 11 bases lay between the germline ends. The CDR3 consists of 15 residues. Germline values: CDR1 MGHDK, CDR2 SYGVNS. CDR3 in amino acids: CASSVLGSTNEKLFF. CDR3 in DNA: TGTGCCAGCAGCGTCTTGGGGTCAACTAATGAAAAACTGTTTTTT.

This clone was detected only once. The chain couples TRBV19 to TRBJ2-3, with 8 bases fitting TRBD2. The CDR3 covers 12 residues. Trimming removed 3 bases from V and 12 bases from J; junction bases left unmatched: 5. Germline V gene lookup returns CDR1 LNHDA and CDR2 SQIVND (reference sequence). CDR3 protein: CASSMAGGPQYF. The CDR3 nucleotides are TGTGCCAGTAGTATGGCGGGGGGCCCTCAGTATTTT.

The J gene is TRBJ1-2, the V gene TRBV2, with D perhaps matching TRBD1 (5 bases). The V and J ends lost 5 bases and 0 bases respectively, with 13 bases between them. Germline CDR1 reads SNHLY; CDR2 reads FYNNEI. CDR3 size: 15 residues. The CDR3 nucleotides are TGTGCCAGCAGTTCGACGGGGGAACCTAACTATGGCTACACCTTC. This translates into CASSSTGEPNYGYTF. The whole variable domain, remainder taken from reference TRBV2 and TRBJ1-2, is EPEVTQTPSHQVTQMGQEVILRCVPISNHLYFYWYRQILGQKVEFLVSFYNNEISEKSEIFDDQFSVERPDGSNFTLKIRSTKLEDSAMYFCASSSTGEPNYGYTFGSGTRLTVV.

The rearrangement joins TRBV15 to TRBJ2-7; D gene unclear. The CDR3 covers 14 residues. V was shortened by 0 bases and J by 5 bases, with 11 bases between the two germline ends. Germline V gives CDR1 LNHNV, CDR2 YYDKDF (reference sequence). The CDR3 sequence is CATSRDLIEHEQYF. The CDR3 coding sequence is TGTGCCACCAGCAGAGATCTGATAGAGCACGAGCAGTACTTC. The variable domain in full, with the rest retrieved from reference TRBV15 and TRBJ2-7, is DAMVIQNPRYQVTQFGKPVTLSCSQTLNHNVMYWYQQKSSQAPKLLFHYYDKDFNNEADTPDNFQSRRPNTSFCFLDIRSPGLGDTAMYLCATSRDLIEHEQYFGPGTRLTVT.

The chain joins TRBV28 to TRBJ2-5, with 10 bases fitting TRBD2. The V gene end was trimmed by 5 bases and the J gene end by 4 bases; junction bases not matched to a gene: 7. Looked up from germline, CDR1 is MDHEN and CDR2 is SYDVKM. This CDR3 has 15 residues. This CDR3 is CASSTPAGGPETQYF. DNA of the CDR3: TGTGCCAGCAGTACACCAGCGGGAGGGCCAGAGACCCAGTACTTC.

The rearrangement uses TRBV5-1 and TRBJ2-2, with TRBD2 matching over 7 bases. The CDR3 runs to 15 residues. V dropped 0 bases and J dropped 4; count of bases not matched to a gene: 3. In germline, CDR1 is SGHRS, CDR2 YFSETQ. The CDR3 nucleotides are TGCGCCAGCAGCTTGGCGGGGGGAGGCACCGGGGAGCTGTTTTTT. Its translation: CASSLAGGGTGELFF.

The V call is TRBV19, the J call TRBJ2-7, with 9 positions matching TRBD1. Germline CDR1 and CDR2: LNHDA and SQIVND (reference sequence). The CDR3 loop spans 15 amino acids. J lost 2 bases, V lost 5 bases, and 7 bases had no gene match. CDR3 loop: CASSADRGFAYEQYF. In nucleotides, the CDR3 is TGTGCCAGTAGTGCAGACAGGGGGTTCGCCTACGAGCAGTACTTC.

This chain joins TRBV5-4 and TRBJ1-5; D gene unclear. This CDR3 comprises 15 residues. Germline assignment: CDR1 SGHNT and CDR2 YYREEE (reference sequence). V lost 2 bases and J lost 1, with 10 bases in between. CDR3 nucleotides: TGTGCCAGCAGCTTTGGACTCCAGAGCAATCAGCCCCAGCATTTT. Translation gives CASSFGLQSNQPQHF.

The rearrangement joins TRBV4-1 to TRBJ2-1, with TRBD2 matching 14 bases. This CDR3 is built from 19 residues. The V and J ends lost 4 bases and 0 bases, in that order; junction bases with no gene match: 8. Germline lookup yields CDR1 MGHRA and CDR2 YSYEKL. For the CDR3, the DNA is TGCGCCAGCAGCCTTGGGACTAGCGGGGGCTGGAGCTCCTACAATGAGCAGTTCTTC. Translated, it gives CASSLGTSGGWSSYNEQFF.

This chain uses TRBV5-1 with TRBJ2-6, with 8 bases matching TRBD1. After removal of 3 bases from V and 3 bases from J, the junction contained 14 bases not matched to a gene. This CDR3 comprises 19 residues. Germline lookup yields CDR1 SGHRS and CDR2 YFSETQ. The CDR3 loop reads CASSSSPGTGSFGANVLTF. Here the CDR3 DNA reads TGCGCCAGCAGCTCGTCGCCCGGGACAGGTTCCTTTGGGGCCAACGTCCTGACTTTC.

This chain joins TRBV10-1 and TRBJ2-7; a possible D gene is TRBD1 (5 bases). Germline CDR1 is WNHNN and CDR2 is SYGVQD (reference sequence). This CDR3 is built from 12 residues. V was shortened by 5 bases and J by 7 bases, with 12 bases between the two germline ends. In DNA, the CDR3 is TGCGCCAGCAGTACCCAGGGTGGTGAGCAGTACTTC. Translated, it gives CASSTQGGEQYF.

The chain combines TRBV28 with TRBJ1-6; D uncertain. In germline, CDR1 is MDHEN, CDR2 SYDVKM. With 6 bases removed from V and 7 bases from J, the gap between germline ends came to 10 bases. The CDR3 loop spans 13 amino acids. CDR3 region: CASSYGSNSPLHF. CDR3 DNA: TGTGCCAGCAGCTACGGATCGAATTCACCCCTCCACTTT.

This clone was picked up one time. The V call is TRBV27, the J call TRBJ1-1; 9 positions agree with TRBD1. The CDR3 loop spans 19 amino acids. Germline CDR1 MNHEY, CDR2 SMNVEV (reference sequence). After removal of 3 bases from V and 4 bases from J, the junction contained 18 bases not matched to a gene. The CDR3 DNA reads TGTGCCAGCAGTTTTCTCGGTCCGGGACAGGGAAAAGGCGGCACTGAAGCTTTCTTT. This translates into CASSFLGPGQGKGGTEAFF.